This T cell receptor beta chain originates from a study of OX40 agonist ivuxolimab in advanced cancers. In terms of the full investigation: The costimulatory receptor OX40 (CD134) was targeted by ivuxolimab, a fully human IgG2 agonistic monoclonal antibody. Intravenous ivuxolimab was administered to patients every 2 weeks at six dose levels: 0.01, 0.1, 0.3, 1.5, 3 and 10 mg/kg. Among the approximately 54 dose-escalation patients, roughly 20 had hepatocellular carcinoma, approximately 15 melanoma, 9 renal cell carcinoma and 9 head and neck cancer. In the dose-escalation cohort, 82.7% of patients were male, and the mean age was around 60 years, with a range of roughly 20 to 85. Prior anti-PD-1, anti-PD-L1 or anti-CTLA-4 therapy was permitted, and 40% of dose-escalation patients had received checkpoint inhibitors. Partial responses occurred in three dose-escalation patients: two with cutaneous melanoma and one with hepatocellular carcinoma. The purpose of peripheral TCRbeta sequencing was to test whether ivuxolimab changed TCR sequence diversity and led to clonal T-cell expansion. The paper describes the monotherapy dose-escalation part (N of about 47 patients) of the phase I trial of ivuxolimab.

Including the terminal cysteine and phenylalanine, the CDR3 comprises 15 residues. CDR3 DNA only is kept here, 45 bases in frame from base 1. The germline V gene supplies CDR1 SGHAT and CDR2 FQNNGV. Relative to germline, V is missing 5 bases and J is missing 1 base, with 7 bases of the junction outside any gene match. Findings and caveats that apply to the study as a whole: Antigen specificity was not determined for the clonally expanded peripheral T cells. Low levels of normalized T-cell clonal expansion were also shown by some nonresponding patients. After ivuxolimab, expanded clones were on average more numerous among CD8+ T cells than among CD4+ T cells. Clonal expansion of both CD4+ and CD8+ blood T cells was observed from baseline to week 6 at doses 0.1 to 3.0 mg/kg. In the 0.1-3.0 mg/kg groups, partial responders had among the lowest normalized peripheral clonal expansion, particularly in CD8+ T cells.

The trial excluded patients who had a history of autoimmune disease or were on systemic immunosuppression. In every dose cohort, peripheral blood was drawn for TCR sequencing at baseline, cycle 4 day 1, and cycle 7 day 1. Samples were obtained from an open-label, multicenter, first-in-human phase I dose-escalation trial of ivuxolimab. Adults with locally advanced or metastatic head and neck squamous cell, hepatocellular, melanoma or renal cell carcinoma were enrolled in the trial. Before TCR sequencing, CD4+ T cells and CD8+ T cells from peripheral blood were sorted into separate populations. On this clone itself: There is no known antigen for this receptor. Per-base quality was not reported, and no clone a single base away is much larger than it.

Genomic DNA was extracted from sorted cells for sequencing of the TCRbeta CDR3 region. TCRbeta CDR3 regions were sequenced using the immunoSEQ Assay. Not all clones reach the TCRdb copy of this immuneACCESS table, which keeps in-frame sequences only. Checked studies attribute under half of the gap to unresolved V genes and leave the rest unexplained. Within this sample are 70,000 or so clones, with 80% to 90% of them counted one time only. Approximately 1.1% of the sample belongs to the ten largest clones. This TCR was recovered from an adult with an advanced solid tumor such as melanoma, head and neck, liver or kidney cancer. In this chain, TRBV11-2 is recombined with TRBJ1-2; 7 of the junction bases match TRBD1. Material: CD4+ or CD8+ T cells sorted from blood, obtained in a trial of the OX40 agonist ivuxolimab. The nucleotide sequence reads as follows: TGTGCCAGCAGCCTGGACAGGATTCTTAACTATGGCTACACCTTC. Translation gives CASSLDRILNYGYTF.